This TCR beta chain was found in a study of T cells in Graves' hyperthyroidism and ophthalmopathy. Regarding the study as a whole: It was a median roughly six months before onset that the model predicted ophthalmopathy. Blood also held most thyroid clonotypes expanded beyond 0.001.

This CDR3 comprises 14 residues. V was pared by 5 bases and J by 4 bases, with 15 bases between. Germline CDR1 reads DFQATT; CDR2 reads SNEGSKA (reference sequence). Researchers took RNA transcripts and amplified the TCR beta CDR3 regions from them. The HTBI primer set served for first-round RT-PCR of the TCR CDR3. TCRdb processed the multiplex PCR reads anew with MiXCR; each CDR3 protein has one entry. The data hold approximately 320,000 distinct CDR3 sequences, with approximately 16% observed a single time. Many counts were recorded for this clonotype. Its antigen is unknown. The authors took PBMCs from roughly 9.7 ml fresh peripheral blood.

The specimen sequenced was blood. This TCR came from a man aged 25 to 45 with Graves' hyperthyroidism. The chain carries TRBV20-1 and TRBJ2-1; D unclear. The CDR3 sequence is CSARLGPTYNEQFF. Here the CDR3 DNA reads TGCAGTGCTCGCCTCGGGCCTACATACAATGAGCAGTTCTTC.